This T cell receptor beta chain emerged from a study of T cell repertoires in aging, cancer and after chemotherapy. Looking at the study overall: The whole study produced a dataset of several million TCR reads.

Rearranged V-D-J TRB sequences were amplified with a mixed TRB-A/B primer pool. Using its own MiXCR run on the multiplex PCR reads, TCRdb lists one record per CDR3 protein. The sample lists around 2,000 distinct CDR3 sequences, 17% occurring once. Notes on the study in general: Compared with age-matched healthy donors, untreated hematological or solid cancer patients showed higher blood TCR clonality.

The sample holds a few counts of this clonotype. Its target is not known. Trimming removed 0 bases from V and 5 bases from J, with 13 bases in between. The CDR3 has 15 residues. Germline-derived CDR1 and CDR2 are DFQATT and SNEGSKA (reference sequence). The template was genomic DNA from peripheral blood, not RNA. The TCR comes from a human donor with a solid tumor. Sequencing input: blood. The chain recombines TRBV20-1 with TRBJ2-2; weak D call: TRBD2 (5 bases). The CDR3 bases are TGCAGTGCTAGAGATCTGGGTAGCGAGACCGGGGAGCTGTTTTTT. Amino acids: CSARDLGSETGELFF.